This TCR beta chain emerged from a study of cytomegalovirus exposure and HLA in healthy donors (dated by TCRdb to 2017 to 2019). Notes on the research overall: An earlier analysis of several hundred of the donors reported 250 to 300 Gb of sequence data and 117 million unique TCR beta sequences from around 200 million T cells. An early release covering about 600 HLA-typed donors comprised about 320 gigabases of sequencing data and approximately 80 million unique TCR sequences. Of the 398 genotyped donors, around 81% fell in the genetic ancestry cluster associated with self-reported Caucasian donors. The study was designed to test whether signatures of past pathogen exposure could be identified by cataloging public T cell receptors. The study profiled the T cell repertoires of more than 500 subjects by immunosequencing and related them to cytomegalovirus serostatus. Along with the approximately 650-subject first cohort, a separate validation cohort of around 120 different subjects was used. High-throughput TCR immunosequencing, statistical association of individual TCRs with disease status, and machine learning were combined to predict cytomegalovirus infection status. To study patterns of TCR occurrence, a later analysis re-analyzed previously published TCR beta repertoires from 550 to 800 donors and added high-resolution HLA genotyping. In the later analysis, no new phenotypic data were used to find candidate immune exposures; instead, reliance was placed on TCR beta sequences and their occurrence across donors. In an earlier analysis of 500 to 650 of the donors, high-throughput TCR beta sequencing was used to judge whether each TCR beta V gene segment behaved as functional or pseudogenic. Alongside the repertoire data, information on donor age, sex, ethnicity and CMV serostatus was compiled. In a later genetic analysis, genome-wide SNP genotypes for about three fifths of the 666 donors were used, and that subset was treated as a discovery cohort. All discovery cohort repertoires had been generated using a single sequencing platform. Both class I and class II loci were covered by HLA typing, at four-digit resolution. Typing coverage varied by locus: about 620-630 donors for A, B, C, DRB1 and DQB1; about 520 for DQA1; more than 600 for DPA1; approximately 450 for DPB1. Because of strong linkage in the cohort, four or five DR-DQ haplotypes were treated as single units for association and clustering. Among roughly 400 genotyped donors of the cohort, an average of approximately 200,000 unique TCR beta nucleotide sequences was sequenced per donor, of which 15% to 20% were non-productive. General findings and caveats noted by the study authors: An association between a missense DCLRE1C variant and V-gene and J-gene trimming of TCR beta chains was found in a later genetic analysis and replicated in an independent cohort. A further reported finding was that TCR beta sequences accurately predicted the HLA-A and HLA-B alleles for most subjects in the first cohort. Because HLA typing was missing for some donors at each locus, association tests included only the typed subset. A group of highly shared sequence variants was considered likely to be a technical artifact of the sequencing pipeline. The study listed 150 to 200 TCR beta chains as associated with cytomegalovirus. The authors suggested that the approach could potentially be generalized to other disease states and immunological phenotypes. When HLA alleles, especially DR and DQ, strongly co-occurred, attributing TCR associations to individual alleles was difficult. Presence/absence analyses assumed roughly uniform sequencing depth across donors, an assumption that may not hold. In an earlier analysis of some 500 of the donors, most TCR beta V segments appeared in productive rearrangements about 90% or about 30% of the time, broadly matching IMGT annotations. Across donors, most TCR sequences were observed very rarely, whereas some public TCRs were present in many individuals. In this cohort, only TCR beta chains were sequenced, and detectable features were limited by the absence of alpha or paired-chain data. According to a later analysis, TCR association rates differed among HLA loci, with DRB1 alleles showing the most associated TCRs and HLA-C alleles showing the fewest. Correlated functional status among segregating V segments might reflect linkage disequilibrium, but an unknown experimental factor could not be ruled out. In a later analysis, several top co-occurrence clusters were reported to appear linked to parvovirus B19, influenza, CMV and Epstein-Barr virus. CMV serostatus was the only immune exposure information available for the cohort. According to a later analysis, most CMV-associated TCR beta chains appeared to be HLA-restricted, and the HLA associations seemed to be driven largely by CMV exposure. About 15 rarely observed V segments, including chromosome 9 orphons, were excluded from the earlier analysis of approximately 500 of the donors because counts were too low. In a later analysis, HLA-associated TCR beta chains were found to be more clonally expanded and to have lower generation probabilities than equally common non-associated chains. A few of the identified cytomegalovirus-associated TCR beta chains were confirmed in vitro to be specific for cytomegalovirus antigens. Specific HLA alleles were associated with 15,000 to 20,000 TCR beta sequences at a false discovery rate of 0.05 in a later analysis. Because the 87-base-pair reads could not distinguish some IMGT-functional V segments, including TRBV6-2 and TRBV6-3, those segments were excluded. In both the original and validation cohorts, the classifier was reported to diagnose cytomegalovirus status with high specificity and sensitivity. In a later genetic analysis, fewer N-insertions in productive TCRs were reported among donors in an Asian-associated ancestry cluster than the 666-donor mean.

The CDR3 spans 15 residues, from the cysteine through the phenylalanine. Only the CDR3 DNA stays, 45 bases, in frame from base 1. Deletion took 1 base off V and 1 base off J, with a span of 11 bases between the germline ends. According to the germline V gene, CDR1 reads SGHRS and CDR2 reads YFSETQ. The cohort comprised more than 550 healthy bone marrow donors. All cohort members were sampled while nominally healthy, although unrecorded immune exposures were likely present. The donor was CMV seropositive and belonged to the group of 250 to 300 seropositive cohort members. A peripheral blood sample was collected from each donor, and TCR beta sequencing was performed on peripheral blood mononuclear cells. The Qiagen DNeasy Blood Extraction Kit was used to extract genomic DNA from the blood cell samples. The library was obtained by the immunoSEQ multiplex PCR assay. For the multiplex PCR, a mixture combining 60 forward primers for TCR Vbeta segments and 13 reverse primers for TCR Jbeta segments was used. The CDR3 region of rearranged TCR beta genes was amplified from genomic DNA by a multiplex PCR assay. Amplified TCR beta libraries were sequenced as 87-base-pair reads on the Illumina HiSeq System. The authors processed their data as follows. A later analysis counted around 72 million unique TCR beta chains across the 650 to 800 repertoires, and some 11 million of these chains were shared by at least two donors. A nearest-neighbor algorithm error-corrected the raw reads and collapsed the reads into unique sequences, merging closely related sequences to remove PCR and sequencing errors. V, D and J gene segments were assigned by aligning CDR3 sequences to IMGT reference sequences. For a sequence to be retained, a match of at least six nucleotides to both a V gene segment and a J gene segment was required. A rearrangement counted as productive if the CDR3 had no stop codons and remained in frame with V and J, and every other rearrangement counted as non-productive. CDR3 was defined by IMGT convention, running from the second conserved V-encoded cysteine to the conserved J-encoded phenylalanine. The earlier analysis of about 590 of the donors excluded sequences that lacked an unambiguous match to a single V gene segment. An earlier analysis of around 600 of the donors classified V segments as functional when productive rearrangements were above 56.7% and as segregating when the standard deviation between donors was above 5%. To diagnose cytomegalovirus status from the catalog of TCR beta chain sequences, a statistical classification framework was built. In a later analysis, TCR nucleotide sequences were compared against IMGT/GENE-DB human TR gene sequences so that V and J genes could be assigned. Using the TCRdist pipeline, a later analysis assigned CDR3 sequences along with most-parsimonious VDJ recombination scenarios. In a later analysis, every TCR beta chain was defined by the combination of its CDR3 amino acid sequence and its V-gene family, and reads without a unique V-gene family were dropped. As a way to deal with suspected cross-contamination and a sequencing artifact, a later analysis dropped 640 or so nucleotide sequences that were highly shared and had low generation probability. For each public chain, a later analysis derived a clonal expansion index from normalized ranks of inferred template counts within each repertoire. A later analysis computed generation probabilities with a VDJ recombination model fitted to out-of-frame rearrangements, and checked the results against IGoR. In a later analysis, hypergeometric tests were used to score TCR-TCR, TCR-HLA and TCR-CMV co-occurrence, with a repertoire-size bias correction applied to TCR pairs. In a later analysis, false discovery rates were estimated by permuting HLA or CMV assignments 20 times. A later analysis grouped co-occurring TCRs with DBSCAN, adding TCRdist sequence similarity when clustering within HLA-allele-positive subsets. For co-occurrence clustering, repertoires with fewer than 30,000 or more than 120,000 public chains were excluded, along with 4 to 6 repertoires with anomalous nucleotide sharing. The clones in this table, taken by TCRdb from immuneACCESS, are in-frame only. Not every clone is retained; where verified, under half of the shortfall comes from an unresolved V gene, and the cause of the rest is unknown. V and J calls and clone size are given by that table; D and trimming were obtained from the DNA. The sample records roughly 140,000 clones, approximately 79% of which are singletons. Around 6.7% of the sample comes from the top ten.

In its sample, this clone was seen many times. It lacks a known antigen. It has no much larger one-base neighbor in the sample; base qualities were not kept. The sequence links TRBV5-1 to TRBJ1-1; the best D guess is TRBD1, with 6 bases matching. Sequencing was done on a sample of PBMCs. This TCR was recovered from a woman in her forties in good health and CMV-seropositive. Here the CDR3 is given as CASSLRGAGNTEAFF. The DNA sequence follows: TGCGCCAGCAGCTTGCGGGGGGCGGGGAACACTGAAGCTTTCTTT.